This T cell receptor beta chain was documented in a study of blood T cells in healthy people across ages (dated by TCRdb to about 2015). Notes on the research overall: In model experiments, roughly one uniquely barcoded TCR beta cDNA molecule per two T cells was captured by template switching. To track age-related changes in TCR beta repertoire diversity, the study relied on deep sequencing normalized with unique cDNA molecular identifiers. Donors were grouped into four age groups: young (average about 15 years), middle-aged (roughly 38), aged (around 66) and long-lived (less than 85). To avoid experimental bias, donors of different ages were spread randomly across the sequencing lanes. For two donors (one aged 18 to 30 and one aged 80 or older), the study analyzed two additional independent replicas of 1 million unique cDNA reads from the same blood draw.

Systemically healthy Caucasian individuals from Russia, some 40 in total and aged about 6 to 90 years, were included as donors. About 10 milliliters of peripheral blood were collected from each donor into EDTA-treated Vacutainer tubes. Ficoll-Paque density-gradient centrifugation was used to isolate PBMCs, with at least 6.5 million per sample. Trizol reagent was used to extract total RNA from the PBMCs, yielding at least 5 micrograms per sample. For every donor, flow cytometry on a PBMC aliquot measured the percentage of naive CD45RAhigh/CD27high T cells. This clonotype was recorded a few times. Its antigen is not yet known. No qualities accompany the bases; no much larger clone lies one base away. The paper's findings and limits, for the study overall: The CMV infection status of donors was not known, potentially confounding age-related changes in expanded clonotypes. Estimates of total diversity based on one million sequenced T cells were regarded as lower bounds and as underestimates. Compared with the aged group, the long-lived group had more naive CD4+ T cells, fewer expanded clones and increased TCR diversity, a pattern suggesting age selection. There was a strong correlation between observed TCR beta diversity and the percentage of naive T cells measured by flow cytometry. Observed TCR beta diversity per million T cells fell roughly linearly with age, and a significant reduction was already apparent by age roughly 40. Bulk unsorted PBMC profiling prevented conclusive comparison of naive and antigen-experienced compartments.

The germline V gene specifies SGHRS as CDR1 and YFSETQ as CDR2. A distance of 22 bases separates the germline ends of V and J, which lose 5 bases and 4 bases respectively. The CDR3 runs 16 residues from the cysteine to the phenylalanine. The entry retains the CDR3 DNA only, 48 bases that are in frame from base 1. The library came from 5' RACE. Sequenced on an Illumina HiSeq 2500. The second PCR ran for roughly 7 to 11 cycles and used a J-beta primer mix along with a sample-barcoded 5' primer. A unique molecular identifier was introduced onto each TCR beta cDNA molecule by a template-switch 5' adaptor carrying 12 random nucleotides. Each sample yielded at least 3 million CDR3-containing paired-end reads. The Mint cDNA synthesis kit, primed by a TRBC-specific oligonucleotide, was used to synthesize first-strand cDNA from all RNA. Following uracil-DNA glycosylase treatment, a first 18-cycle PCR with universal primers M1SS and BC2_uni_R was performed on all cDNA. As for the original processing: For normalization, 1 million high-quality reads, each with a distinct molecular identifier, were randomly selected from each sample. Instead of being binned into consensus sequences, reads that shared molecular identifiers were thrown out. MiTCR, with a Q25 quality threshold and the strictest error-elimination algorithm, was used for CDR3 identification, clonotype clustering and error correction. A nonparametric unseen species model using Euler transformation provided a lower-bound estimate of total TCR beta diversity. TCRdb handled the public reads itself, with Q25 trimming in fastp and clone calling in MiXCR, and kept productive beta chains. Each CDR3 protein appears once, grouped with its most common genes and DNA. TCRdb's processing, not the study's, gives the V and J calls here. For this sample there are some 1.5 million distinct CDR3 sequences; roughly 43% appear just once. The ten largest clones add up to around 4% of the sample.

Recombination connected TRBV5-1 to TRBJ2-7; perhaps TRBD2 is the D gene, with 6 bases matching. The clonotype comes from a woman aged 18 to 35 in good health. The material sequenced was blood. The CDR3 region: CASSYGGTLTPYEQYF. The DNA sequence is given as TGCGCCAGCAGTTATGGGGGGACTCTTACACCTTACGAGCAGTACTTC.